This T cell receptor beta chain was captured in a study of human T cells and chemical hapten exposure. At the level of the study: Upper inner arm skin measuring about 2 cm by about 2 cm received 2% DPC for sensitization. From small differences in pooled library volume came most of the variation in per-sample TCR yields.

This clonotype was found many times. Stated time point: patch test 1, 2 weeks after DPC sensitization. Sample treatment: therapeutic diphenylcyclopropenone sensitization with weekly scalp DPC. MiXCR was run by TCRdb on the RACE reads, yielding one entry per CDR3 protein. This sample carries about 360,000 distinct CDR3 sequences, around 6.9% of them seen once, and the ten largest clones take about 8%. The clonotype was recovered from a woman in her late teens or twenties with alopecia areata. Some clones in this sample may be carry-over from other donors' samples. The sequences come from whole blood, collected in connection with sensitization to the hapten diphenylcyclopropenone (DPC).

CDR3 sequence (DNA): TGTGCCAGCAGCCGGTCATACAGGGATGAAAAACTGTTTTTT. Encoded protein: CASSRSYRDEKLFF. This sequence joins TRBV6-5 and TRBJ1-4, with D possibly matching TRBD1 (6 bases). Germline-derived CDR1 and CDR2 are MNHEY and SVGAGI. Trimming cost V 6 bases and J 6 bases, with 14 bases left between them. There are 14 residues in the CDR3.